This TCR beta chain was sequenced during a study of yellow fever vaccine responses in identical twins. Germline V gene data show CDR1 as LNHDA and CDR2 as SQIVND (reference sequence). This CDR3 has 16 residues. The V segment lost 4 bases and the J segment 7 bases; nucleotides outside the gene matches: 12. Study-wide results and caveats: The T cell response to vaccination in identical twins was reportedly partly convergent and partly personalized.

TCRdb passed the RT-PCR reads through MiXCR, listing each CDR3 protein once. Of nearly 11,000 distinct CDR3 sequences in the sample, 77% were seen once. In the case of this clonotype: The antigen remains unidentified.

The sample in question was T cells from blood (PBMCs), unsorted or a sorted subset (not recorded which), obtained before or after yellow fever vaccination (not recorded which). The V and J genes are TRBV19 and TRBJ2-1; 8 nucleotides agree with TRBD2. This receptor was identified in a woman aged 18 to 35 who received the yellow fever vaccine. DNA for the CDR3: TGTGCCAGTAGTAGCGAGACCATGCGGGGGGCGAATGAGCAGTTCTTC. Translated, it gives CASSSETMRGANEQFF.